The 25 T cell receptor beta chains presented below share a single source sample, sequenced in a study of T cell responses to AZD1222 COVID-19 vaccine. Measured with immunoSEQ multiplex PCR; TCRdb has only the in-frame clones, and not every one. Altogether more than 85,000 clones are present, 80% to 95% being singletons, with the ten largest covering about 7.8%. The sequences come from peripheral blood, collected on day 0 of AZD1222 vaccination. The receptors were sampled from an adult in good health.

The J gene is TRBJ1-6, the V gene TRBV11-2, with TRBD1 matching 7 bases. CDR1 is SGHAT and CDR2 is FQNNGV in the germline V gene. The V segment lost 6 bases and the J segment 7 bases; nucleotides outside the gene matches: 3. This CDR3 is 13 amino acids long. The CDR3 DNA reads as TGTGCCAGCAGTCCGGGACAGAATTCACCCCTCCACTTT. Translation: CASSPGQNSPLHF. The entire variable domain, with the rest obtained from reference TRBV11-2 and TRBJ1-6, is as follows: EAGVAQSPRYKIIEKRQSVAFWCNPISGHATLYWYQQILGQGPKLLIQFQNNGVVDDSQLPKDRFSAERLKGVDSTLKIQPAKLEDSAVYLCASSPGQNSPLHFGNGTRLTVT.

This clone was seen only once. This chain links TRBV19 with TRBJ1-2, with TRBD1 as a possible D gene (6 bases). CDR1 is LNHDA, CDR2 SQIVND, per germline (reference sequence). The length of the CDR3 is 15 residues. Between the trimmed V and J ends, which lost 6 bases and 0 bases, there was a span of 14 bases. CDR3 DNA: TGTGCCAGTAGGCCTGACAGGTCCTCTAACTATGGCTACACCTTC. Its translation: CASRPDRSSNYGYTF. The full variable domain, completed using reference TRBV19 and TRBJ1-2, is DGGITQSPKYLFRKEGQNVTLSCEQNLNHDAMYWYRQDPGQGLRLIYYSQIVNDFQKGDIAEGYSVSREKKESFPLTVTSAQKNPTAFYLCASRPDRSSNYGYTFGSGTRLTVV.

The V gene is TRBV28, the J gene TRBJ1-2; D remains unclear. Per the germline V gene, CDR1 is MDHEN and CDR2 is SYDVKM. V lost 6 bases and J lost 9, with 11 bases in between. The CDR3 is made up of 11 amino acids. The CDR3 loop reads CASREGSRYTF. CDR3 nucleotide sequence: TGTGCCAGCAGAGAAGGCAGCCGCTACACCTTC.

A single count supports this clone. The V gene is TRBV7-9, the J gene TRBJ2-6, with 10 bases matching TRBD1. V shed 5 bases, J shed 2 bases, and the junction held 9 bases outside the gene matches. CDR1 is SEHNR, CDR2 FQNEAQ, per germline (reference sequence). The CDR3 loop spans 18 amino acids. The CDR3 DNA follows: TGTGCCAGCAGCGGTGACAGGGGGCTTTTTCCTGGGGCCAACGTCCTGACTTTC. Translated, it gives CASSGDRGLFPGANVLTF.

The rearrangement links TRBV28 to TRBJ1-2; 8 bases align to TRBD1. CDR1 and CDR2 (germline): MDHEN, SYDVKM. Trimming at V came to 0 bases and at J to 4 bases, leaving 4 bases not matched to a gene. The CDR3 runs to 15 residues. DNA for the CDR3: TGTGCCAGCAGTTTATGGGCAGGGGGCGCCTATGGCTACACCTTC. The encoded protein is CASSLWAGGAYGYTF.

The chain links TRBV5-1 to TRBJ2-2; the D is unclear. Trimming took off 4 bases at V and 6 bases at J, with 10 bases between the two ends. There are 13 residues in the CDR3. In germline, CDR1 is SGHRS, CDR2 YFSETQ. CDR3: CASSPYSAGELFF. For the CDR3, the DNA is TGCGCCAGCAGCCCCTATTCCGCCGGGGAGCTGTTTTTT.

The chain joins TRBV27 to TRBJ1-1; D is perhaps TRBD1 (5 bases). The CDR3 runs to 14 residues. Trimming stripped 3 bases from V and 3 bases from J, with 11 bases between. Per germline, CDR1 MNHEY and CDR2 SMNVEV (reference sequence). The CDR3, as DNA: TGTGCCAGCAGTTTTGGGGCAGGGTACACTGAAGCTTTCTTT. Amino acids: CASSFGAGYTEAFF.

The rearrangement uses TRBV18 and TRBJ1-5; 8 bases fit TRBD1. There are 14 residues in the CDR3. The J segment lost 6 bases and the V segment lost 4 bases, leaving 5 bases of the junction unmatched. Germline V gene lookup returns CDR1 KGHSH and CDR2 LQKENI. This CDR3 reads CASSQTGEIQPQHF. The CDR3 nucleotides read TGTGCCAGCTCACAGACAGGGGAAATTCAGCCCCAGCATTTT. Combining the CDR3 with reference TRBV18 and TRBJ1-5 gives the whole variable domain NAGVMQNPRHLVRRRGQEARLRCSPMKGHSHVYWYRQLPEEGLKFMVYLQKENIIDESGMPKERFSAEFPKEGPSILRIQQVVRGDSAAYFCASSQTGEIQPQHFGDGTRLSIL.

V usage is TRBV2 and J usage is TRBJ2-1; perhaps D is TRBD1 or TRBD2 (5 bases each). The V gene's germline CDR1 is SNHLY and CDR2 FYNNEI. The CDR3 spans 14 residues. Trimming pared 9 bases from V and 0 bases from J, leaving 12 bases between. CDR3 protein: CASGGISSYNEQFF. The CDR3 DNA sequence: TGTGCCAGTGGGGGTATAAGCTCCTACAATGAGCAGTTCTTC. Looking up the rest from reference TRBV2 and TRBJ2-1 gives the full variable domain: EPEVTQTPSHQVTQMGQEVILRCVPISNHLYFYWYRQILGQKVEFLVSFYNNEISEKSEIFDDQFSVERPDGSNFTLKIRSTKLEDSAMYFCASGGISSYNEQFFGPGTRLTVL.

The V and J genes are TRBV11-3 and TRBJ1-1; D unresolved. The CDR3 contains 12 residues. CDR1 is SGHNT and CDR2 is YENEEA in the germline V gene. V was clipped by 5 bases and J by 0 bases, with 4 bases between them. The CDR3 spells CASSGMNTEAFF. The CDR3 DNA sequence: TGTGCCAGCAGCGGCATGAACACTGAAGCTTTCTTT.

This chain uses TRBV13 with TRBJ1-2; weak D call: TRBD1 (6 bases). The CDR3 contains 16 residues. V lost 4 bases, J lost 2 bases, and 17 bases lay in between. The germline V gene encodes CDR1 PRHDT and CDR2 FYEKMQ (reference sequence). DNA of the CDR3: TGTGCCAGCAGCTCGATTAACAGACAGGCGAACTATGGCTACACCTTC. Amino acids: CASSSINRQANYGYTF.

The chain uses TRBV6-5 and TRBJ1-6; perhaps TRBD1 as D (6 bases). Germline V lookup: CDR1 MNHEY, CDR2 SVGAGI. CDR3 length: 14 residues. Trimming took 6 bases from V and 11 from J, leaving 17 bases between them. The CDR3: CASRDGQNRAPLHF. The CDR3, as DNA: TGTGCCAGCAGGGACGGACAGAATCGGGCACCCCTCCACTTT.

This chain joins TRBV3-1 (or the pseudogene TRBV3-2) and TRBJ1-2, with D possibly being TRBD1 (5 bases). V lost 4 bases and J 2 bases, leaving 14 bases between the germline ends. Germline V CDR1 and CDR2: LGHDT, YNNKEL (reference sequence). This CDR3 contains 15 residues. The CDR3 sequence is CASSRREGTNYGYTF. CDR3 DNA sequence: TGTGCCAGCAGCCGCCGGGAGGGGACGAACTATGGCTACACCTTC.

The chain links TRBV27 to TRBJ2-7, with 10 bases that match TRBD2. Trimming at V came to 4 bases and at J to 0 bases, leaving 3 bases not matched to a gene. In germline, CDR1 is MNHEY, CDR2 SMNVEV (reference sequence). This CDR3 region has 15 residues. CDR3 nucleotide sequence: TGTGCCAGCAGTTGGCTAGCGGGGGACTCCTACGAGCAGTACTTC. It codes for CASSWLAGDSYEQYF.

The genes are TRBV6-6 and TRBJ1-2, with D uncertain. Between the trimmed V and J ends, which lost 4 bases and 8 bases, there was a span of 17 bases. Germline assignment: CDR1 MNHNY and CDR2 SVGAGI (reference sequence). The CDR3 loop spans 14 amino acids. CDR3 DNA: TGTGCCAGCAGTTCCCGCCAGGCTGCCGGGGGCTACACCTTC. It specifies CASSSRQAAGGYTF.

The genes are TRBV3-1 (or the pseudogene TRBV3-2) and TRBJ1-5; D unclear. Germline assignment: CDR1 LGHDT and CDR2 YNNKEL (reference sequence). There are 13 residues in the CDR3. V was clipped by 1 base and J by 6 bases, with 7 bases between them. CDR3 protein: CASSQVDAQPQHF. In nucleotides, the CDR3 is TGTGCCAGCAGCCAAGTGGACGCTCAGCCCCAGCATTTT.

J is TRBJ1-2 and V is TRBV28; D is uncertain. The germline V gene encodes CDR1 MDHEN and CDR2 SYDVKM. This CDR3 region has 11 residues. The ends were cut back, 9 bases at V and 6 bases at J, with 11 bases in the middle. The CDR3 DNA is TGTGCCAGTCGATTGAGGGATGGCTACACCTTC. It specifies CASRLRDGYTF.

Only one count was recorded for this clone. This chain connects TRBV2 to TRBJ2-1; TRBD1 aligns across 9 bases. The CDR3 length is 15 residues. Germline loops: CDR1 SNHLY, CDR2 FYNNEI. Germline trimming cut 6 bases from V and 2 bases from J; bases unmatched to any gene: 5. CDR3 in amino acids: CASSPGTGTYNEQFF. For the CDR3, the DNA is TGTGCCAGCAGCCCCGGGACAGGGACCTACAATGAGCAGTTCTTC.

This clone has a single count. This chain's CDR3 is CASSIFPNYGYTF. CDR3 in DNA: TGTGCCAGTAGTATTTTCCCCAACTATGGCTACACCTTC. The rearrangement links TRBV19 to TRBJ1-2; D is undetermined. Trimming took off 3 bases at V and 2 bases at J, with 7 bases between the two ends. The CDR3 consists of 13 residues. The germline CDR1 and CDR2 sequences are LNHDA and SQIVND (reference sequence). The full variable domain, with the rest looked up from reference TRBV19 and TRBJ1-2, is DGGITQSPKYLFRKEGQNVTLSCEQNLNHDAMYWYRQDPGQGLRLIYYSQIVNDFQKGDIAEGYSVSREKKESFPLTVTSAQKNPTAFYLCASSIFPNYGYTFGSGTRLTVV.

J is TRBJ1-2 and V is TRBV3-1 (or the pseudogene TRBV3-2); D not resolved. CDR3 size: 13 residues. V lost 0 bases, J lost 7 bases, and 9 bases lay in between. CDR1 LGHDT and CDR2 YNNKEL come from the germline V gene (reference sequence). The CDR3 coding sequence is TGTGCCAGCAGCCAAGAAAACAGCGGTGGCTACACCTTC. Amino acid sequence: CASSQENSGGYTF.

The chain joins TRBV20-1 to TRBJ2-7; D is ambiguous. CDR1 and CDR2 (germline): DFQATT, SNEGSKA (reference sequence). V was cut by 7 bases and J by 9 bases, with 7 bases left in between. The CDR3 consists of 8 residues. The DNA of the CDR3 is TGCAGTGGGACGGGGCAGTACTTC. This codes for CSGTGQYF.

The CDR3 coding sequence is TGTGCCAGCAGCCAGGGACAGGTCTATGGCTACACCTTC. Translating gives CASSQGQVYGYTF. The chain has TRBV7-9 and TRBJ1-2; 8 nucleotides match TRBD1. V lost 5 bases to trimming and J lost 4 bases; unmatched junction nucleotides: 3. CDR1 is SEHNR, CDR2 FQNEAQ, per germline (reference sequence). The CDR3 spans 13 residues.

This sequence joins TRBV5-4 and TRBJ1-2; the match to TRBD1 covers 7 bases. Trimming removed 3 bases from V and 2 bases from J; junction bases left unmatched: 10. Germline CDR1 is SGHNT and CDR2 is YYREEE (reference sequence). The CDR3 contains 16 residues. DNA for the CDR3: TGTGCCAGCAGCTCCTTTACGACAGGGCTAAACTATGGCTACACCTTC. This sequence encodes CASSSFTTGLNYGYTF.

This chain joins TRBV2 and TRBJ2-4, with D unresolved. Germline V gives CDR1 SNHLY, CDR2 FYNNEI. The CDR3 runs to 16 residues. With 4 bases removed from V and 0 bases from J, the gap between germline ends came to 13 bases. The CDR3 nucleotides are TGTGCCAGCAGTGGCCCGAGGCTGCCAGCCAAAAACATTCAGTACTTC. It encodes CASSGPRLPAKNIQYF. Complete variable domain (other parts from reference TRBV2 and TRBJ2-4): EPEVTQTPSHQVTQMGQEVILRCVPISNHLYFYWYRQILGQKVEFLVSFYNNEISEKSEIFDDQFSVERPDGSNFTLKIRSTKLEDSAMYFCASSGPRLPAKNIQYFGAGTRLSVL.

This rearrangement joins TRBV7-8 to TRBJ1-5; TRBD1 matches 9 bases. The V and J ends lost 5 bases and 2 bases, in that order; junction bases with no gene match: 7. The CDR3 covers 16 residues. Germline-derived CDR1 and CDR2 are SGHVS and FQNEAQ. CDR3 sequence: CASSLGTGSGNQPQHF. DNA of the CDR3: TGTGCCAGCAGCCTCGGGACAGGGTCGGGCAATCAGCCCCAGCATTTT. The variable domain in full, completed from reference TRBV7-8 and TRBJ1-5, reads GAGVSQSPRYKVAKRGQDVALRCDPISGHVSLFWYQQALGQGPEFLTYFQNEAQLDKSGLPSDRFFAERPEGSVSTLKIQRTQQEDSAVYLCASSLGTGSGNQPQHFGDGTRLSIL.